This TCR beta chain was profiled in a study of T cell changes during pregnancy in multiple sclerosis (dated by TCRdb to about 2019). Notes on the research overall: Changes in the T cell repertoire over the course of pregnancy were examined in this study in women with multiple sclerosis.

The library was prepared using the immunoSEQ multiplex PCR assay. The immuneACCESS repertoire file appears here via TCRdb, limited to in-frame rearrangements. These files lack a portion of the clones; in checked studies, under half of the deficit traces to unresolved V genes, and the cause of the others is not known. The sample table records 30,000 to 45,000 clones; 85% to 90% of these occur just once. The ten biggest clones cover 0.45% to 0.6% of the sample. V loses 4 bases of germline sequence and J loses 3 bases, and the interval between the two ends is 13 bases. The germline V gene yields MNHNS for CDR1 and SASEGT for CDR2. Including the terminal cysteine and phenylalanine, the CDR3 comprises 15 residues. The read is trimmed to its CDR3 DNA, 45 bases read in frame from base 1. A remark on this clone: The specificity of this receptor is unknown. The record has no base qualities; no much larger clone is one base away.

Sequencing was performed on CD4+ T cells from peripheral blood mononuclear cells, taken in the first trimester of pregnancy. This clonotype was sampled from a female donor with multiple sclerosis, enrolled in a pregnancy study. The sequence links TRBV6-1 to TRBJ1-5; the D gene is perhaps TRBD1, on 5 matching bases. The sequenced DNA is TGTGCCAGCAGTGTAACGGGACTCGACAATCAGCCCCAGCATTTT. Translated, it gives CASSVTGLDNQPQHF.